A selection of T cell receptor beta chains follows, all from one sample in a study of CXCR3-negative and CXCR3-positive naive CD8 T cells. TCRdb reprocessed the 5' RACE reads, keeping one entry per CDR3 protein, no DNA. The sample has around 57,000 distinct CDR3 sequences. Sequences were obtained from memory CD8+ T cells from blood. Receptor source: a human donor in good health. Some clones in this sample may be carry-over from other donors' samples. The CDR3 runs from the conserved cysteine through the conserved F or W.

CDR3aa | j_gene | v_gene
CASSFSTSGSSYEQYF | TRBJ2-7 | TRBV7-8
CASSKTVSGTSNQPQHF | TRBJ1-5 | TRBV21-1
CASSPTTDTEAFF | TRBJ1-1 | TRBV6-1
CASSFALGPSNEQFF | TRBJ2-1 | TRBV7-8
CASLSWDTYGPNTGELFF | TRBJ2-2 | TRBV5-6
CASSQEGLATETQYF | TRBJ2-5 | TRBV3-1
CASSPGGYYEQYF | TRBJ2-7 | TRBV7-9
CASSAFDTQYF | TRBJ2-3 | TRBV4-1
CASSPPGLAGGRTQYF | TRBJ2-3 | TRBV11-2
CASSLGQTDYEQYF | TRBJ2-7 | TRBV13
CASSLGVAEAFF | TRBJ1-1 | TRBV19
CASSLGDLEGYTF | TRBJ1-2 | TRBV7-9
CSARVGGSMVGYTF | TRBJ1-2 | TRBV20-1
CSAKGTTGELFF | TRBJ2-2 | TRBV29-1
CSVEVPVGQGPYEQYF | TRBJ2-7 | TRBV29-1
CASYPGAGGISNQPQHF | TRBJ1-5 | TRBV28
CASSVPPSSYNEQFF | TRBJ2-1 | TRBV9
CASSFEQGLLPPNEKLFF | TRBJ1-4 | TRBV12-3/TRBV12-4
CASSSDSGSGYEQYF | TRBJ2-7 | TRBV11-2
CATSLSSGADTQYF | TRBJ2-3 | TRBV7-6
CASSYMRGNQPQHF | TRBJ1-5 | TRBV6-5
CASSSGLDGYTF | TRBJ1-2 | TRBV7-9
CASTLLPLAEGPTDTQYF | TRBJ2-3 | TRBV6-2/TRBV6-3
CASSIHGQPYEQYF | TRBJ2-7 | TRBV7-9
CASSRQLADDNTGELFF | TRBJ2-2 | TRBV3-1
CASSKGGRAVDTQYF | TRBJ2-3 | TRBV6-4
CSVYQGGSEQFF | TRBJ2-1 | TRBV29-1
CSAKVTASSYEQYF | TRBJ2-7 | TRBV20-1
CSASPLAGLYEQYF | TRBJ2-7 | TRBV20-1
CASTPRDYLSYEQYF | TRBJ2-7 | TRBV4-1
CASRRHRGAENGTEAFF | TRBJ1-1 | TRBV6-6
CASSLVESSYNSPLHF | TRBJ1-6 | TRBV28
CATSRTGGYEQYF | TRBJ2-7 | TRBV15
CASRISNSNEQYF | TRBJ2-7 | TRBV6-2/TRBV6-3
CASSEVTEPSYEQYF | TRBJ2-7 | TRBV6-1
CASSPPRGGDTEAFF | TRBJ1-1 | TRBV7-9
CASERGSGGELFF | TRBJ2-2 | TRBV5-1
CASSWGGARETQYF | TRBJ2-5 | TRBV28
CATRINDLNTEAFF | TRBJ1-1 | TRBV7-9
CASTSQGESYNEQFF | TRBJ2-1 | TRBV6-2/TRBV6-3
CSVLRTGELFF | TRBJ2-2 | TRBV29-1
CASSPGLVPDTQYF | TRBJ2-3 | TRBV14
CASSEGTGIDGIYEQYF | TRBJ2-7 | TRBV4-1
CSVPAISGNTIYF | TRBJ1-3 | TRBV29-1
CASSLPKRENFYEQYF | TRBJ2-7 | TRBV28
CASSFLGTTYEQYF | TRBJ2-7 | TRBV28
CASSQAKGNEQFF | TRBJ2-1 | TRBV4-3
CSARDPGLASLDEQFF | TRBJ2-1 | TRBV20-1
CSVSTGKEKLFF | TRBJ1-4 | TRBV29-1
CASSQGSGAYEQYF | TRBJ2-7 | TRBV4-3
CASSRGWAADTQYF | TRBJ2-3 | TRBV11-2
CASSGTFGEQFF | TRBJ2-1 | TRBV19